The sample holds many counts of the clone carrying this T cell receptor (beta chain). The record originates from a study of HIV-infected patients and healthy controls. cDNA was made from approximately 0.55 ug RNA using alpha and beta constant primers. Using multiplexing indices, alpha and beta chain libraries were generated apart by chain-specific third strand synthesis. MiXCR was run by TCRdb on the 5' RACE reads, yielding one entry per CDR3 protein. The top ten hold around 42% of the sample, which has about 14,000 distinct CDR3 sequences, around 12% seen once. Antiretroviral therapy had run roughly three months, about 14 weeks, before follow-up blood collection. All unsorted peripheral T cells were captured because whole blood was used without fractionation. There are 14 residues in the CDR3. The V and J ends lost 6 bases and 8 bases respectively, with 16 bases between them. The germline CDR1 and CDR2 sequences are SNHLY and FYNNEI.

Sample: blood, taken during antiretroviral therapy. The TCR originated in an adult with HIV infection. The donor label of this sample is uncertain. The gene calls are TRBV2 and TRBJ1-4; D perhaps matches TRBD1 (5 bases). The CDR3 sequence is CASSGPGFQEKLFF. CDR3 coding DNA: TGTGCCAGCAGCGGTCCAGGGTTTCAAGAAAAACTGTTTTTT.